This T cell receptor (beta chain) was documented in a study of blood T cell repertoires in COVID-19. For the study at large: Italy, Spain and the United States were the sources of the convalescent and acute COVID-19 samples.

Some clones are missing from TCRdb's copy, which holds only in-frame ones; the method was immunoSEQ multiplex PCR. The data hold about 270,000 clones, with 85% to 90% observed a single time. This CDR3 contains 14 residues. Per the germline V gene, CDR1 is LNHDA and CDR2 is SQIVND (reference sequence). With V trimmed by 7 bases and J by 7 bases, 13 bases remained unmatched. Study members were between about 18 and 89 years old and lived in 20 to 30 US regions. Cohorts were assigned according to the clinical history that participants reported. The chain uses TRBV19 and TRBJ2-7, with TRBD1 identical over 7 bases. The sample taken for sequencing was PBMCs or T cells enriched from blood (not recorded which). This receptor was taken from a woman between 18 and 30 years old who had recovered from COVID-19. The CDR3 loop is CASNPHDRAGEQYF. In nucleotides, the CDR3 is TGTGCCAGTAACCCCCACGACAGGGCTGGTGAGCAGTACTTC.